This paragraph reports one T cell receptor beta chain. The entry originates in a study of blood T cell repertoires in COVID-19. About the study: From the United States, Italy and Spain came samples of acute and convalescent COVID-19. T cells, B-cell-depleted T cells, or PBMCs supplied cDNA or gDNA.

As processed by the authors: Cell counts per sample came from amplifying reference gene primers. Sequencing was performed with immunoSEQ multiplex PCR; in TCRdb, only in-frame clones are kept and a portion is missing. V and J calls and clone size are as listed in that table; D and trimming were resolved from the DNA. Among around 140,000 clones, approximately 78% were seen once, and the ten largest hold roughly 15%. Germline V gives CDR1 MGHRA, CDR2 YSYEKL. The CDR3 totals 14 residues. V lost 4 bases and J lost 1, with 10 bases in between. The receptor was derived from a human donor with acute or convalescent COVID-19. The donor label of this sample is uncertain. Sequenced sample: peripheral blood. This chain links TRBV4-1 with TRBJ1-1; D is unclear. The chain's CDR3 is CASSLIGENTEAFF. Written as DNA, the CDR3 is TGCGCCAGCAGCCTCATCGGAGAGAACACTGAAGCTTTCTTT.